The 25 T cell receptor beta chains below come from one sample, sequenced in a study of regulatory T cells in long-lasting Graves disease. Documented time point: persistent/refractory GD, antithyroid drugs over 5 years with positive TRAb. The TCR library was made from RNA extracted from PBMCs. Libraries of TCR beta came from iRepertoire HTBI primers plus Arm-PCR of CDR3 regions. TCRdb fed the multiplex PCR reads into MiXCR, producing one record per CDR3 protein. This table holds approximately 400,000 distinct CDR3 sequences, 20% to 30% found once. Material: peripheral blood mononuclear cells (PBMCs), obtained when the disease was refractory, from a patient treated with antithyroid drugs. All receptors derive from a female donor with Graves disease.

The gene calls are TRBV9 and TRBJ1-3; 11 positions agree with TRBD1. The CDR3 contains 16 residues. CDR1 and CDR2 from the germline V gene are SGDLS and YYNGEE. V lost 0 bases and J lost 2; bases outside the gene matches: 1. CDR3 in amino acids: CASSVGTGGTGNTIYF. CDR3 DNA sequence: TGTGCCAGCAGCGTAGGGACAGGGGGCACTGGAAACACCATATATTTT.

In the case of this clonotype: The CDR3 ends on some other residue instead of the conserved phenylalanine or tryptophan, so this is likely a read error. The chain combines TRBV14 with TRBJ1-1, with D possibly TRBD1 on 6 matching bases. The CDR3 sequence is 14 residues long. From germline, CDR1 is SGHDN and CDR2 FVKESK. Between the trimmed V and J ends, which lost 2 bases and 5 bases, there was a span of 12 bases. CDR3 sequence (DNA): TGTGCCAGCAGCCAAATCACAGGGAGTACTGAAGCTTTCCTT. Translation: CASSQITGSTEAFL.

This clonotype was picked up a small number of times. The junction differs from germline at one of its ends, possibly a read error. The chain uses TRBV3-1 and TRBJ2-1; D possibly uses TRBD1 or TRBD2 (5 bases each). CDR3 length equals 11 residues. Per germline, CDR1 LGHDT and CDR2 YNNKEL (reference sequence). The CDR3 nucleotides are TGTGCCAGCAGCGGGGGATCCGAGCGGTTCTTC. Translation: CASSGGSERFF.

This chain joins TRBV7-9 and TRBJ2-1; 13 nucleotides match TRBD2. Per germline, CDR1 SEHNR and CDR2 FQNEAQ (reference sequence). The V gene end was trimmed by 3 bases and the J gene end by 9 bases; junction bases not matched to a gene: 5. This CDR3 comprises 15 residues. The CDR3 sequence: CASSLGLAGKGEQFF. CDR3 sequence (DNA): TGTGCCAGCAGCTTGGGACTAGCGGGAAAGGGTGAGCAGTTCTTC.

This clonotype was seen a few times. This chain connects TRBV24-1 to TRBJ2-2; D is unclear. The CDR3 totals 16 residues. Looked up from germline, CDR1 is KGHDR and CDR2 is SFDVKD. The ends were cut back, 0 bases at V and 2 bases at J, with 9 bases in the middle. CDR3 loop: CATSDLNAGNTGELFF. CDR3 in DNA: TGTGCCACCAGTGATTTGAATGCAGGAAACACCGGGGAGCTGTTTTTT.

This clonotype was counted only a few times. The rearrangement links TRBV28 to TRBJ2-5, with D unclear. Germline CDR1 MDHEN, CDR2 SYDVKM. The CDR3 runs to 13 residues. Trimming took off 1 base at V and 4 bases at J, with 7 bases between the two ends. The DNA for the CDR3 is TGTGCCAGCAGTTTATTAAAACCAGAGACCCAGTACTTC. It codes for CASSLLKPETQYF.

The V and J genes are TRBV7-3 and TRBJ2-7, with 8 bases fitting TRBD2. The V gene end was trimmed by 5 bases and the J gene end by 4 bases; junction bases not matched to a gene: 4. This CDR3 region has 13 residues. Looked up from germline, CDR1 is SGHTA and CDR2 is FQGTGA. CDR3 DNA: TGTGCCAGCAGCAACGGGGGGGGGTACGAGCAGTACTTC. Translating gives CASSNGGGYEQYF. Together with reference TRBV7-3 and TRBJ2-7, the CDR3 gives the full variable domain: GAGVSQTPSNKVTEKGKYVELRCDPISGHTALYWYRQSLGQGPEFLIYFQGTGAADDSGLPNDRFFAVRPEGSVSTLKIQRTERGDSAVYLCASSNGGGYEQYFGPGTRLTVT.

This clonotype was seen only a few times. V and J are TRBV27 and TRBJ2-3; 10 nucleotides agree with TRBD2. The CDR3 runs 21 residues. Germline CDR1 MNHEY, CDR2 SMNVEV (reference sequence). The V gene end was trimmed by 2 bases and the J gene end by 2 bases; junction bases not matched to a gene: 19. Here the CDR3 DNA reads TGTGCCAGCAGTTTAGGGACGACTAGCGGGCCAGCTAAACGAACCACAGATACGCAGTATTTT. Amino acid sequence: CASSLGTTSGPAKRTTDTQYF.

This clonotype came up many times. The chain joins TRBV20-1 to TRBJ1-4, with a weak D call TRBD1 (6 bases). The CDR3 runs 12 residues. Trimming pared 1 base from V and 8 bases from J, leaving 8 bases between. CDR1 and CDR2 from the germline V gene are DFQATT and SNEGSKA (reference sequence). The CDR3 bases are TGCAGTGCTAGAGGGACAGCGGAAAAACTGTTTTTT. Its translation: CSARGTAEKLFF.

The V gene is TRBV20-1, the J gene TRBJ2-5, with TRBD2 identical over 12 bases. V lost 4 bases, J lost 2 bases, and 8 bases stayed unmatched. In germline, CDR1 is DFQATT, CDR2 SNEGSKA (reference sequence). The CDR3 extends over 16 amino acids. Here the CDR3 reads CSATQFGLAGQETQYF. The CDR3 DNA reads as TGCAGTGCTACCCAATTCGGACTAGCGGGGCAAGAGACCCAGTACTTC.

This chain connects TRBV25-1 to TRBJ1-2, with D possibly being TRBD1 (6 bases). The CDR3 length is 13 residues. Germline V gene lookup returns CDR1 MGHDK and CDR2 SYGVNS. V gave up 3 bases and J gave up 8 bases, with 13 bases separating them. The CDR3 here is CASSETGGHGYTF. The CDR3 nucleotides read TGTGCCAGCAGTGAGACGGGGGGGCACGGCTACACCTTC.

This clonotype was seen a few times. The chain couples TRBV5-1 to TRBJ2-2; D not resolved. Germline V gives CDR1 SGHRS, CDR2 YFSETQ. Trimming removed 2 bases at V and 7 bases at J, with 12 bases between. The CDR3 consists of 14 residues. The CDR3 DNA is TGCGCCAGCAGCTTAGGCGAAGTCAGCGGGGAGCTGTTTTTT. Residues: CASSLGEVSGELFF. Variable domain in full (rest from reference TRBV5-1 and TRBJ2-2): KAGVTQTPRYLIKTRGQQVTLSCSPISGHRSVSWYQQTPGQGLQFLFEYFSETQRNKGNFPGRFSGRQFSNSRSEMNVSTLELGDSALYLCASSLGEVSGELFFGEGSRLTVL.

This clonotype was observed a handful of times. The chain carries TRBV10-3 and TRBJ2-7; D not resolved. From germline, CDR1 is ENHRY and CDR2 SYGVKD. The CDR3 loop spans 12 amino acids. V gave up 3 bases and J gave up 2 bases, with 5 bases separating them. CDR3 sequence (DNA): TGTGCCATCAGTGATGGGACCTACGAGCAGTACTTC. Protein sequence: CAISDGTYEQYF.

V is TRBV12-3 or TRBV12-4 and J is TRBJ2-1; D is ambiguous. V shed 5 bases and J shed 6 bases, with 11 bases lying between them. The CDR3 is made up of 13 amino acids. The CDR3 DNA follows: TGTGCCAGCAGTGAATCCCTGATCAATGAGCAGTTCTTC. Encoded protein: CASSESLINEQFF.

This clonotype was seen many times. V usage is TRBV28 and J usage is TRBJ1-6; perhaps TRBD1 as D (5 bases). CDR1 is MDHEN and CDR2 is SYDVKM in the germline V gene. V was shortened by 1 base and J by 10 bases, with 11 bases between the two germline ends. The CDR3 consists of 14 residues. CDR3 region: CASSLSGPESPLHF. Here the CDR3 DNA reads TGTGCCAGCAGTTTATCAGGGCCGGAATCACCCCTCCACTTT.

Of note for this clonotype: A read error is possible here, since a much larger clone lies one base away. The chain carries TRBV5-4 and TRBJ1-1; D unresolved. The CDR3 is 12 residues long. The germline CDR1 and CDR2 sequences are SGHNT and YYREEE (reference sequence). Deletions cut 3 bases from V and 3 bases from J, with 6 bases between. CDR3 residues: CASSYGDTEAFF. In DNA form, the CDR3 reads TGTGCCAGCAGCTATGGGGACACTGAAGCTTTCTTT.

This clonotype occurred a few times. The chain couples TRBV27 to TRBJ1-6, with 8 bases identical to TRBD1. CDR1 is MNHEY and CDR2 is SMNVEV in the germline V gene (reference sequence). This CDR3 comprises 14 residues. Losses at the gene ends were 8 bases for V and 7 bases for J; bases not matched to a gene: 7. This chain's CDR3 is CASCQGARNSPLHF. CDR3 nucleotides: TGTGCCAGCTGCCAGGGGGCGCGGAATTCACCCCTCCACTTT.

This clonotype was detected only a few times. This rearrangement joins TRBV7-9 to TRBJ1-2; D may be TRBD1 (5 bases). In germline, CDR1 is SEHNR, CDR2 FQNEAQ (reference sequence). Trimming shortened V by 1 base and J by 3 bases, and 12 bases separated the two germline ends. The CDR3 extends over 15 amino acids. In nucleotides, the CDR3 is TGTGCCAGCAGCTTAGGCGGGGGTTTTGACTATGGCTACACCTTC. Encoded protein: CASSLGGGFDYGYTF.

In its sample, this clonotype was seen a few times. This chain uses TRBV6-5 with TRBJ2-2; 7 positions agree with TRBD2. Germline values: CDR1 MNHEY, CDR2 SVGAGI. The V and J ends lost 4 bases and 6 bases, in that order; junction bases with no gene match: 5. This CDR3 comprises 14 residues. This CDR3 is CASSSARESGELFF. DNA of the CDR3: TGTGCCAGCAGTTCCGCGCGGGAGTCCGGGGAGCTGTTTTTT.

The chain carries TRBV13 and TRBJ2-4; 8 nucleotides line up with TRBD2. From germline, CDR1 is PRHDT and CDR2 FYEKMQ (reference sequence). Germline trimming cut 5 bases from V and 1 base from J; bases unmatched to any gene: 16. The CDR3 loop spans 19 amino acids. This chain's CDR3 is CASSNLGGGGRPAKNIQYF. CDR3 bases: TGTGCCAGCAGCAATCTCGGGGGCGGGGGGCGTCCCGCCAAAAACATTCAGTACTTC.

The chain uses TRBV7-8 and TRBJ1-3; a possible D gene is TRBD1 (5 bases). Trimming stripped 5 bases from V and 2 bases from J, with 16 bases between. The CDR3 covers 16 residues. The germline gives CDR1 SGHVS, CDR2 FQNEAQ. The DNA for the CDR3 is TGTGCCAGCAGCCCCCCCGGGGTGGACACTGGAAACACCATATATTTT. It yields the protein CASSPPGVDTGNTIYF. Combining the CDR3 with reference TRBV7-8 and TRBJ1-3 gives the whole variable domain GAGVSQSPRYKVAKRGQDVALRCDPISGHVSLFWYQQALGQGPEFLTYFQNEAQLDKSGLPSDRFFAERPEGSVSTLKIQRTQQEDSAVYLCASSPPGVDTGNTIYFGEGSWLTVV.

A few counts support this clonotype. This sequence joins TRBV20-1 and TRBJ1-5; TRBD1 agrees at 7 bases. Germline V gene data show CDR1 as DFQATT and CDR2 as SNEGSKA (reference sequence). V was clipped by 4 bases and J by 4 bases; unmatched bases: 4. The CDR3 covers 13 residues. Here the CDR3 reads CSATTGVNQPQHF. The CDR3 region has the DNA TGCAGTGCTACTACAGGGGTAAATCAGCCCCAGCATTTT.

This clonotype was picked up many times. The chain carries TRBV28 and TRBJ2-5; D is possibly TRBD2 (5 bases). This CDR3 is built from 14 residues. V lost 10 bases to trimming and J lost 5 bases, with 20 bases between them. The germline V gene encodes CDR1 MDHEN and CDR2 SYDVKM. Here the CDR3 reads CATDSVGVGETQYF. The CDR3 DNA reads as TGTGCCACGGACTCGGTGGGAGTGGGGGAGACCCAGTACTTC.

In this sample, this clonotype turned up many times. The chain is built from TRBV7-2 and TRBJ1-2; TRBD1 matches 9 bases. J gave up 7 bases and V 5 bases, and 2 bases lay outside the gene matches. There are 12 residues in the CDR3. CDR1 and CDR2 (germline): SGHTA, FQGNSA. The CDR3, as DNA: TGTGCCAGCAGCCGGACAGGGGCTGGCTACACCTTC. Its translation is CASSRTGAGYTF. The full variable domain, in which reference TRBV7-2 and TRBJ1-2 provide the parts outside the CDR3, is GAGVSQSPSNKVTEKGKDVELRCDPISGHTALYWYRQSLGQGLEFLIYFQGNSAPDKSGLPSDRFSAERTGGSVSTLTIQRTQQEDSAVYLCASSRTGAGYTFGSGTRLTVV.

A remark on this clonotype: This may be a read error, as it is one base from a much larger clone. The V and J genes are TRBV30 and TRBJ1-2; a possible D gene is TRBD1 (6 bases). Per germline, CDR1 GTSNPN and CDR2 SVGIG (reference sequence). This CDR3 region has 12 residues. The CDR3 nucleotides read TGTGCCTGGAGGACAGGCGTCTATGGCTGCACCTTC. It is translated as CAWRTGVYGCTF.